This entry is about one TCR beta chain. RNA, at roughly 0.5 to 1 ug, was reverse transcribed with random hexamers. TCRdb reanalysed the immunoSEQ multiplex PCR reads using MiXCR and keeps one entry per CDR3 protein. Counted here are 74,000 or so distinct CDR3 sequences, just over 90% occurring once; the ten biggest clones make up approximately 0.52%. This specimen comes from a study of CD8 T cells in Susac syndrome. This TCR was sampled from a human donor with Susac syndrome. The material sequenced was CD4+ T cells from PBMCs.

The CDR3 DNA reads as TGTGCCAGCAGCGACGGGGCGCTTCCCACAGATACGCAGTATTTT. This codes for CASSDGALPTDTQYF. This sequence joins TRBV9 and TRBJ2-3; possibly TRBD1 or TRBD2 for D (5 bases each). This CDR3 spans 15 amino acids. Deletions cut 3 bases from V and 2 bases from J, with 13 bases between. The germline CDR1 and CDR2 sequences are SGDLS and YYNGEE.